This T cell receptor beta chain was sequenced during a study of T cells after yellow fever vaccination. Whole-study context: Tscm, CM, EM and EMRA memory subsets were sorted by CD3, CD45RA, CCR7 and CD95. Overall study results and limits: Some clonotypes were seen in both the CD4 and the CD8 compartments. These made up a small share and likely arose from convergent recombination.

This clonotype was picked up many times. The CDR3 has 18 residues. After removal of 2 bases from V and 7 bases from J, the junction contained 16 bases not matched to a gene. Germline-derived CDR1 and CDR2 are MNHEY and SVGEGT. The authors made TCR cDNA by 5'RACE template switching, adding a universal primer site and UMIs. Each CDR3 protein gets one entry after TCRdb re-called the 5' RACE reads with MiXCR. The table shows approximately 10,000 distinct CDR3 sequences, with 5.5% to 6% occurring only once. The TCR was taken from a man aged 25-45 years who received the YFV17D yellow fever vaccine. Specimen: PBMCs, either bulk or a sorted T-cell subset (CD4+, CD8+, memory, or dextramer-sorted; not recorded which), collected on the day of the yellow fever booster vaccination. The rearrangement uses TRBV6-2 or TRBV6-3 and TRBJ2-1, with TRBD2 matching over 8 bases. CDR3: CASSYPTPASGSRNEQFF. CDR3 nucleotides: TGTGCCAGCAGTTACCCGACTCCCGCCAGCGGGAGTAGGAATGAGCAGTTCTTC.